This TCR beta chain was sequenced during a study of metastatic and nonmetastatic thyroid tumors. Study summary: Where malignant and benign thyroid patients were concerned, repertoires were compared across blood and tumor or nodule tissue.

No patient had received any treatment before thyroid surgery. Germline values: CDR1 MNHNS, CDR2 SASEGT. CDR3 length: 16 amino acids. Trimming shortened V by 5 bases and J by 0 bases, and 16 bases separated the two germline ends. TCRdb reprocessed the PCR reads via MiXCR. The data show 40,000 or so clones, with 17% seen just once and roughly 9.6% held by the top ten. The sample comprised tumor tissue. The chain recombines TRBV6-1 with TRBJ1-1; possible D gene TRBD1, 5 bases. The source of this sequence is a female donor with papillary thyroid cancer or a benign thyroid nodule (not recorded which). Some clones in this sample may be carry-over from other donors' samples. The CDR3 loop reads CASSWGLVGMNTEAFF. The CDR3 region has the DNA TGTGCCAGCAGTTGGGGACTGGTGGGGATGAACACTGAAGCTTTCTTT.